A single sample is the source of the 32 T cell receptor beta chains below, sequenced in a study of shared clonotypes between healthy human individuals. The data were produced by immunoSEQ multiplex PCR, yet TCRdb's version contains in-frame clones alone and is incomplete. This table holds 2 million to 3 million clones, 80% to 95% found once. Input material: naive CD4+ T cells from PBMCs. Indicated subset: CD45RA+ positively selected. Receptors were obtained from a man aged 18 to 35 in good health. Some clones in this sample may be carry-over from other donors' samples.

The chain employs TRBV6-5 and TRBJ1-4; D might be TRBD1 (5 bases). The germline V gene has CDR1 MNHEY and CDR2 SVGAGI. The CDR3 spans 15 residues. Trimming removed 4 bases from V and 0 bases from J, with 9 bases in between. Here the CDR3 reads CASSLTASTNEKLFF. CDR3 coding DNA: TGTGCCAGCAGTTTGACAGCATCAACTAATGAAAAACTGTTTTTT.

The chain recombines TRBV29-1 with TRBJ1-2, with D unclear. The germline CDR1 and CDR2 sequences are SQVTM and ANQGSEA. The CDR3 length is 12 residues. V shed 4 bases and J shed 5 bases, with 11 bases lying between them. The CDR3 DNA reads as TGCAGCGTTGTTAAACCTCGGTATGGCTACACCTTC. Translation gives CSVVKPRYGYTF.

The V gene is TRBV18, the J gene TRBJ1-1; 8 bases are shared with TRBD1. The CDR3 spans 16 residues. Per the germline V gene, CDR1 is KGHSH and CDR2 is LQKENI. V lost 8 bases and J lost 1; bases outside the gene matches: 12. The CDR3: CASHPMGTGPNTEAFF. In DNA form, the CDR3 reads TGTGCCAGCCACCCCATGGGGACAGGACCGAACACTGAAGCTTTCTTT.

The chain couples TRBV7-6 to TRBJ2-1; 12 bases are shared with TRBD2. The CDR3 spans 16 residues. The J segment lost 4 bases and the V segment lost 5 bases, leaving 6 bases of the junction unmatched. Germline loops: CDR1 SGHVS, CDR2 FNYEAQ. The CDR3, as DNA: TGTGCCAGCAGCGTACTACTAGCGGGAGGTTACAATGAGCAGTTCTTC. This encodes CASSVLLAGGYNEQFF.

This chain connects TRBV5-6 to TRBJ2-4; perhaps TRBD1 as D (6 bases). V lost 3 bases and J lost 9, with 7 bases in between. The germline V gene has CDR1 SGHDT and CDR2 YYEEEE. This CDR3 has 11 residues. DNA for the CDR3: TGTGCCAGCAGCTACAGGGCCATTCAGTACTTC. This translates into CASSYRAIQYF.

The J gene is TRBJ2-3, the V gene TRBV28, with D unresolved. The V end was cut by 10 bases, the J end by 3 bases, with 8 bases between. This CDR3 has 11 amino acids. The germline gives CDR1 MDHEN, CDR2 SYDVKM. CDR3 DNA sequence: TGTGCCACCCGACTTACAGATACGCAGTATTTT. This codes for CATRLTDTQYF.

V is TRBV10-3 and J is TRBJ2-2; the D gene is possibly TRBD1 (6 bases). The germline CDR1 and CDR2 sequences are ENHRY and SYGVKD. V was pared by 6 bases and J by 7 bases, with 9 bases between. This CDR3 is built from 12 residues. Written as DNA, the CDR3 is TGTGCCATCAGGGGGGCTAGCGGGGAGCTGTTTTTT. It translates to CAIRGASGELFF.

This rearrangement joins TRBV20-1 to TRBJ2-1; D unresolved. Germline V gene sequence: CDR1 DFQATT, CDR2 SNEGSKA (reference sequence). This CDR3 region has 11 residues. Trimming removed 6 bases at V and 7 bases at J, with 10 bases between. In DNA form, the CDR3 reads TGCAGTGCCAATGCGGCGAATGAGCAGTTCTTC. It specifies CSANAANEQFF.

Only one count was recorded for this clone. The chain has TRBV4-1 and TRBJ2-1, with TRBD2 matching 11 bases. Germline CDR1 and CDR2: MGHRA and YSYEKL. There are 17 residues in the CDR3. Losses at the gene ends were 1 base for V and 5 bases for J; bases not matched to a gene: 7. The CDR3 DNA reads TGCGCCAGCAGCCAAGTCTCTCCTAGCGGGGGGAACAATGAGCAGTTCTTC. Translated, it gives CASSQVSPSGGNNEQFF.

This chain connects TRBV6-6 to TRBJ1-2; no reliable D call. Per the germline V gene, CDR1 is MNHNY and CDR2 is SVGAGI (reference sequence). V shed 4 bases and J shed 3 bases, with 6 bases lying between them. The CDR3 totals 12 residues. This CDR3 is CASSSRDYGYTF. In nucleotides, the CDR3 is TGTGCCAGCAGTTCTCGAGACTATGGCTACACCTTC.

In DNA, the CDR3 is TGTGCCAGCAGCTCTCCAGGGGTCAGAGCCTACGAGCAGTACTTC. Amino acid sequence: CASSSPGVRAYEQYF. V usage is TRBV7-2 and J usage is TRBJ2-7; tentatively, D is TRBD1 (6 bases). V lost 4 bases and J lost 2, with 15 bases in between. The CDR3 contains 15 residues. From germline, CDR1 is SGHTA and CDR2 FQGNSA.

As regards this clone: Other DNA sequences in the sample encode the same CDR3. The CDR3: CASSLGTNSYEQYF. The CDR3 DNA reads as TGTGCCAGCAGTCTGGGGACCAATTCCTACGAGCAGTACTTC. The chain has TRBV28 and TRBJ2-7, with D perhaps matching TRBD1 or TRBD2 (5 bases each). The CDR3 covers 14 residues. With 5 bases removed from V and 1 base from J, the gap between germline ends came to 12 bases. The germline V gene has CDR1 MDHEN and CDR2 SYDVKM.

CDR3 amino acids: CASSDSHGYTDTQYF. The CDR3 nucleotides are TGTGCCAGCAGTGATTCCCATGGCTACACAGATACGCAGTATTTT. The chain combines TRBV2 with TRBJ2-3; D call uncertain. Trimming removed 3 bases at V and 2 bases at J, with 12 bases between. Germline V gene data show CDR1 as SNHLY and CDR2 as FYNNEI. CDR3 length: 15 amino acids.

The rearrangement uses TRBV9 and TRBJ2-2; D is unclear. The CDR3 contains 11 residues. Germline V gene data show CDR1 as SGDLS and CDR2 as YYNGEE. With 5 bases removed from V and 6 bases from J, the gap between germline ends came to 5 bases. The CDR3 region is CASSSPGELFF. The DNA for the CDR3 is TGTGCCAGCAGTTCTCCCGGGGAGCTGTTTTTT.

This clone has only one observation. The chain uses TRBV27 and TRBJ2-3, with a weak D call TRBD2 (6 bases). The germline CDR1 and CDR2 sequences are MNHEY and SMNVEV (reference sequence). The germline V and J ends were trimmed by 4 bases and 5 bases, with 13 bases remaining between them. The CDR3 spans 14 residues. The CDR3 bases are TGTGCCAGCAGTTCCCGGGACTTTAGAGATACGCAGTATTTT. It yields the protein CASSSRDFRDTQYF.

This clone was detected only once. The rearrangement joins TRBV25-1 to TRBJ2-5, with no clear D. Near its end, the DNA agrees better with TRBJ2-7, so the J call may be wrong. The germline V gene encodes CDR1 MGHDK and CDR2 SYGVNS. The CDR3 is 17 residues long. CDR3: CASSDFMGGMSDYEQYF. The CDR3 DNA reads TGTGCCAGCAGTGATTTCATGGGTGGAATGTCCGACTACGAGCAGTACTTC.

J is TRBJ2-7 and V is TRBV28, with D unclear. CDR1 is MDHEN, CDR2 SYDVKM, per germline. The CDR3 loop spans 16 amino acids. Between the trimmed V and J ends, which lost 4 bases and 2 bases, there was a span of 18 bases. Here the CDR3 reads CASSSLFPAVAYEQYF. The CDR3 DNA reads TGTGCCAGCAGTTCCCTCTTCCCGGCGGTGGCCTACGAGCAGTACTTC.

This clone was seen more than once but under ten times. The gene calls are TRBV27 and TRBJ1-1; D gene ambiguous. The germline V gene encodes CDR1 MNHEY and CDR2 SMNVEV (reference sequence). CDR3 size: 14 residues. V lost 3 bases and J lost 3, with 11 bases in between. The CDR3 sequence: CASSLDTVHTEAFF. The CDR3 nucleotides read TGTGCCAGCAGTTTGGATACAGTTCACACTGAAGCTTTCTTT.

This chain joins TRBV5-1 and TRBJ2-7; TRBD2 is a possible D gene (5 bases). Germline lookup yields CDR1 SGHRS and CDR2 YFSETQ. This CDR3 is built from 15 residues. V shed 3 bases and J shed 0 bases, with 13 bases lying between them. The chain's CDR3 is CASSYLRDGSYEQYF. For the CDR3, the DNA is TGCGCCAGCAGCTACCTGAGGGATGGCTCCTACGAGCAGTACTTC.

J is TRBJ2-1 and V is TRBV28; the match to TRBD2 covers 12 bases. Unmatched junction bases numbered 4, after V lost 3 bases and J lost 4 bases. This CDR3 region has 16 residues. Germline CDR1 and CDR2: MDHEN and SYDVKM. This CDR3 is CASSFITSGGYNEQFF. The CDR3 DNA sequence: TGTGCCAGCAGTTTCATAACTAGCGGGGGGTACAATGAGCAGTTCTTC.

This clone was seen only once. The chain joins TRBV5-1 to TRBJ2-3, with 9 bases identical to TRBD1. Per the germline V gene, CDR1 is SGHRS and CDR2 is YFSETQ. With 4 bases clipped from V and 3 bases from J, the junction kept 9 bases outside the gene matches. The CDR3 is made up of 16 amino acids. CDR3 nucleotide sequence: TGCGCCAGCAGCGAACCGGGACAGGGTCAGACAGATACGCAGTATTTT. This gives the protein CASSEPGQGQTDTQYF.

The chain is built from TRBV28 and TRBJ2-1; D is uncertain. V lost 3 bases, J lost 4 bases, and 10 bases lay in between. CDR3 length: 14 amino acids. Germline-derived CDR1 and CDR2 are MDHEN and SYDVKM. The CDR3 DNA sequence: TGTGCCAGCAGTTTTGGGCTAGAGTACAATGAGCAGTTCTTC. It yields the protein CASSFGLEYNEQFF. Supplemented by reference TRBV28 and TRBJ2-1, the full variable domain reads DVKVTQSSRYLVKRTGEKVFLECVQDMDHENMFWYRQDPGLGLRLIYFSYDVKMKEKGDIPEGYSVSREKKERFSLILESASTNQTSMYLCASSFGLEYNEQFFGPGTRLTVL.

V is TRBV7-3 and J is TRBJ2-3; 7 bases line up with TRBD1. The V gene's germline CDR1 is SGHTA and CDR2 FQGTGA. This CDR3 region has 18 residues. With 2 bases clipped from V and 4 bases from J, the junction kept 15 bases outside the gene matches. CDR3 in amino acids: CASSLVIGRQGVADTQYF. Written as DNA, the CDR3 is TGTGCCAGCAGCTTAGTAATTGGACGACAGGGAGTAGCAGATACGCAGTATTTT.

This sequence joins TRBV7-2 and TRBJ2-1; D remains ambiguous. This CDR3 is 14 amino acids long. Germline CDR1 is SGHTA and CDR2 is FQGNSA. The ends were cut back, 4 bases at V and 6 bases at J, with 13 bases in the middle. The CDR3 nucleotides are TGTGCCAGCAGCTCGCCATACTTAGCCAATGAGCAGTTCTTC. Amino acids: CASSSPYLANEQFF.

The rearrangement uses TRBV5-1 and TRBJ2-3; 7 nucleotides match TRBD2. V lost 6 bases, J lost 2 bases, and 6 bases stayed unmatched. The CDR3 is made up of 14 amino acids. Per the germline V gene, CDR1 is SGHRS and CDR2 is YFSETQ. In nucleotides, the CDR3 is TGCGCCAGCAAGTTGGCGGGGGTCACAGATACGCAGTATTTT. Residues: CASKLAGVTDTQYF.

The chain is built from TRBV11-2 and TRBJ2-5, with no clear D. The CDR3 is 14 residues long. The germline V gene has CDR1 SGHAT and CDR2 FQNNGV. The V gene lost 4 bases and the J gene lost 5 bases, with 14 bases spanning the gap. As DNA, the CDR3 is TGTGCCAGCAGCTCTAGTACCTGGGCGGAGACCCAGTACTTC. Protein sequence: CASSSSTWAETQYF.

CDR3 in amino acids: CASSWTGWNTGELFF. The CDR3 DNA reads TGTGCCAGCAGTTGGACAGGGTGGAACACCGGGGAGCTGTTTTTT. The V call is TRBV6-5, the J call TRBJ2-2, with TRBD1 identical over 8 bases. J was trimmed by 1 base and V by 4 bases; bases with no gene match: 2. The CDR3 has 15 residues. Germline CDR1 is MNHEY and CDR2 is SVGAGI.

This chain joins TRBV7-9 and TRBJ2-5; the D gene is possibly TRBD1 (5 bases). The V gene's germline CDR1 is SEHNR and CDR2 FQNEAQ (reference sequence). This CDR3 has 15 residues. The V end lost 5 bases, the J end lost 4 bases, and 17 bases lay between the germline ends. The CDR3, as DNA: TGTGCCAGCAGCCTAGGACAAGGACCGGGAGAGACCCAGTACTTC. Protein product: CASSLGQGPGETQYF. The full variable domain, rest sourced from reference TRBV7-9 and TRBJ2-5, is DTGVSQNPRHKITKRGQNVTFRCDPISEHNRLYWYRQTLGQGPEFLTYFQNEAQLEKSRLLSDRFSAERPKGSFSTLEIQRTEQGDSAMYLCASSLGQGPGETQYFGPGTRLLVL.

This rearrangement joins TRBV25-1 to TRBJ1-1; D ambiguous. The V end lost 5 bases, the J end lost 4 bases, and 11 bases lay between the germline ends. The germline CDR1 and CDR2 sequences are MGHDK and SYGVNS. This CDR3 is built from 13 residues. Here the CDR3 reads CASSFDRTTEAFF. CDR3 in DNA: TGTGCCAGCAGTTTTGATAGGACCACTGAAGCTTTCTTT.

The chain combines TRBV5-1 with TRBJ1-2, with TRBD1 as a possible D gene (5 bases). Per germline, CDR1 SGHRS and CDR2 YFSETQ. Between the trimmed V and J ends, which lost 4 bases and 4 bases, there was a span of 17 bases. The CDR3 spans 15 residues. CDR3 sequence reads: CASSADPGLFYGYTF. CDR3 in DNA: TGCGCCAGCAGCGCAGACCCGGGACTGTTCTATGGCTACACCTTC.

The rearrangement uses TRBV5-4 and TRBJ2-7, with 8 nucleotides matching TRBD2. The V segment lost 4 bases and the J segment 5 bases; nucleotides outside the gene matches: 11. Germline V gives CDR1 SGHNT, CDR2 YYREEE (reference sequence). This CDR3 is 15 amino acids long. The CDR3 DNA reads TGTGCCAGCAGCGAAGGGACTAGAAATTTCCACGAGCAGTACTTC. This codes for CASSEGTRNFHEQYF.

The genes are TRBV2 and TRBJ2-5; unclear D gene. Trimming removed 3 bases at V and 2 bases at J, with 10 bases between. Germline CDR1 and CDR2: SNHLY and FYNNEI. CDR3 size: 14 residues. The CDR3 loop reads CASSEARLQETQYF. The CDR3 DNA reads TGTGCCAGCAGTGAGGCTCGTTTGCAAGAGACCCAGTACTTC. Looking up the rest from reference TRBV2 and TRBJ2-5 gives the full variable domain: EPEVTQTPSHQVTQMGQEVILRCVPISNHLYFYWYRQILGQKVEFLVSFYNNEISEKSEIFDDQFSVERPDGSNFTLKIRSTKLEDSAMYFCASSEARLQETQYFGPGTRLLVL.